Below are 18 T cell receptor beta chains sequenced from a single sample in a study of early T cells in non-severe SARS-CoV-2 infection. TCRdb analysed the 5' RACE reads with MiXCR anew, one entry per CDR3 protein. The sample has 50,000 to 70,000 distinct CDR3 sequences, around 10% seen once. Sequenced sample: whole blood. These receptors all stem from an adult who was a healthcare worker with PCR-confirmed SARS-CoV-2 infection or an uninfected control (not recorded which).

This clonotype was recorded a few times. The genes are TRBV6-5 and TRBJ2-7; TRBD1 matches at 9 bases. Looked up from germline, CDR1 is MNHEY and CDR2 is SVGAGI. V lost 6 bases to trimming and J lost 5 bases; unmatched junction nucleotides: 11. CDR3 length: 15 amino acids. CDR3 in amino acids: CASRDPGQGVDEQYF. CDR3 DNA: TGTGCCAGCAGAGACCCGGGACAGGGCGTCGACGAGCAGTACTTC.

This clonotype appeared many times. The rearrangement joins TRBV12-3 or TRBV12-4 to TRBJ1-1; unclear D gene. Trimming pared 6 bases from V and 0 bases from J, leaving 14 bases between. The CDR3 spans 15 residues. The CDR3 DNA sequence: TGTGCCAGCAGCTCCATAAATATTCTGAACACTGAAGCTTTCTTT. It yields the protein CASSSINILNTEAFF.

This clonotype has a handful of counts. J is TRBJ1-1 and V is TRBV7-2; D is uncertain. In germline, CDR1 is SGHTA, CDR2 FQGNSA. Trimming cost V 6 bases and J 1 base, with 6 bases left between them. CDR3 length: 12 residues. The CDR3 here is CASSKANTEAFF. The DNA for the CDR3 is TGTGCCAGCAGTAAGGCGAACACTGAAGCTTTCTTT. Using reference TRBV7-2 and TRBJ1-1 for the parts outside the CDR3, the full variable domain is GAGVSQSPSNKVTEKGKDVELRCDPISGHTALYWYRQSLGQGLEFLIYFQGNSAPDKSGLPSDRFSAERTGGSVSTLTIQRTQQEDSAVYLCASSKANTEAFFGQGTRLTVV.

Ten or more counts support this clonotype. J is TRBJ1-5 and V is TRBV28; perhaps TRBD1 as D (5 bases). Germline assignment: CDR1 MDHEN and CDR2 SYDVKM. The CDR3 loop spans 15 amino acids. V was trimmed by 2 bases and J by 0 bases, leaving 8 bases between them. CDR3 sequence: CASSLGGYSNQPQHF. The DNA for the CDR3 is TGTGCCAGCAGTTTAGGGGGATATAGCAATCAGCCCCAGCATTTT.

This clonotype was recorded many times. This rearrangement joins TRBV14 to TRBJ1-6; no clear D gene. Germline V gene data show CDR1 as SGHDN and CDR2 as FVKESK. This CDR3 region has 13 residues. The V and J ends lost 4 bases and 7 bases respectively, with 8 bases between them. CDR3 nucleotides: TGTGCCAGCAGCCGGTCACAAAATTCACCCCTCCACTTT. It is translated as CASSRSQNSPLHF.

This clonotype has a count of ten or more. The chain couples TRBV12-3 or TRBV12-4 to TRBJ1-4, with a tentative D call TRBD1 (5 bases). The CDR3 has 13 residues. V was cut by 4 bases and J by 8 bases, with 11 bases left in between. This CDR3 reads CASSYQGHEKLFF. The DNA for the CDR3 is TGTGCCAGCAGTTATCAGGGCCACGAAAAACTGTTTTTT.

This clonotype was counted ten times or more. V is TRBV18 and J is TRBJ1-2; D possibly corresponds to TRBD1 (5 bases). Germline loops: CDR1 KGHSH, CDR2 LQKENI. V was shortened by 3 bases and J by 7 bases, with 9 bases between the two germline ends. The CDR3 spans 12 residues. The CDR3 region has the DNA TGTGCCAGCTCACCTGACAGCGGTGGCTACACCTTC. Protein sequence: CASSPDSGGYTF.

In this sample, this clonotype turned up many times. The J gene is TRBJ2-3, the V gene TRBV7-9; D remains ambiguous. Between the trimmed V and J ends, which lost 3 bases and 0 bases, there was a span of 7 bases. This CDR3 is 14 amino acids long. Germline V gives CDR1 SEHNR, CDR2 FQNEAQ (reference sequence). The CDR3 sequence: CASSFSVSTDTQYF. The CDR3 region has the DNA TGTGCCAGCAGCTTTTCAGTGAGCACAGATACGCAGTATTTT. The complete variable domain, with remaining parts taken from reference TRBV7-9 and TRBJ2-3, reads DTGVSQNPRHKITKRGQNVTFRCDPISEHNRLYWYRQTLGQGPEFLTYFQNEAQLEKSRLLSDRFSAERPKGSFSTLEIQRTEQGDSAMYLCASSFSVSTDTQYFGPGTRLTVL.

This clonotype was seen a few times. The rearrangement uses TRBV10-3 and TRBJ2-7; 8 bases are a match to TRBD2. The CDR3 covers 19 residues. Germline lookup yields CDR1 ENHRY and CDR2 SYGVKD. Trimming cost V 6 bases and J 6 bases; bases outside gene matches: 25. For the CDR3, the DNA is TGTGCCATCAGCTCTTCCCGAGCCAGCGGGAGCCCGGGCCTTGGCGAGCAGTACTTC. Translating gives CAISSSRASGSPGLGEQYF.

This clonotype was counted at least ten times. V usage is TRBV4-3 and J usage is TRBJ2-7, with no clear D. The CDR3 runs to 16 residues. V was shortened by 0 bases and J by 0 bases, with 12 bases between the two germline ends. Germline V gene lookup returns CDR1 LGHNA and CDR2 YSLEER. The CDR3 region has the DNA TGCGCCAGCAGCCAAGATATCACTCTGAGCTCCTACGAGCAGTACTTC. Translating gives CASSQDITLSSYEQYF.

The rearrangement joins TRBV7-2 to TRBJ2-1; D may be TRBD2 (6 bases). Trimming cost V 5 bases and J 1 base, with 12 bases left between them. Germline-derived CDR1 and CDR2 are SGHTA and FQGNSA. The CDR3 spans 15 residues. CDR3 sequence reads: CASSLSGGSYNEQFF. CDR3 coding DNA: TGTGCCAGCAGCCTAAGCGGAGGGTCCTACAATGAGCAGTTCTTC.

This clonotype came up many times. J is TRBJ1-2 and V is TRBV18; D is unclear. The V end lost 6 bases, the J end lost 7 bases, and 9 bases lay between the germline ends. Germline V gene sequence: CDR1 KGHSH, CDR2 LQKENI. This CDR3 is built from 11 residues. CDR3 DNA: TGTGCCAGCTCGCCCCGGGGTGGCTACACCTTC. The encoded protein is CASSPRGGYTF.

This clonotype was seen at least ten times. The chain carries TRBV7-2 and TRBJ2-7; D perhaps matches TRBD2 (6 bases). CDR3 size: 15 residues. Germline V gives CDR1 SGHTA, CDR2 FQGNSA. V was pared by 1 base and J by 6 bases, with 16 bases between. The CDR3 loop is CASSLGSASGVEQYF. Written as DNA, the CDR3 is TGTGCCAGCAGCTTAGGGTCCGCATCGGGAGTCGAGCAGTACTTC.

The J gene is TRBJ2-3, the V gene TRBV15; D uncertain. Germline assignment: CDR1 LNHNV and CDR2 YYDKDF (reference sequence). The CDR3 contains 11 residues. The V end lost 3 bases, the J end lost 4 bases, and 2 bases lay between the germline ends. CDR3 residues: CATSRSDTQYF. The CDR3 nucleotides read TGTGCCACCAGCAGGTCAGATACGCAGTATTTT. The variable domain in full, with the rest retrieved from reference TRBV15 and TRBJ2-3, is DAMVIQNPRYQVTQFGKPVTLSCSQTLNHNVMYWYQQKSSQAPKLLFHYYDKDFNNEADTPDNFQSRRPNTSFCFLDIRSPGLGDTAMYLCATSRSDTQYFGPGTRLTVL.

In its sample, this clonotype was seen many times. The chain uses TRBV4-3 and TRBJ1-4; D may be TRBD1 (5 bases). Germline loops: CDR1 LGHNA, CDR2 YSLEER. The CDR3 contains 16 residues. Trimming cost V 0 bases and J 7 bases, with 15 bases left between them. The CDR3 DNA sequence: TGCGCCAGCAGCCAAGAAAACGGGGCTAGCGGTGAAAAACTGTTTTTT. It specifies CASSQENGASGEKLFF.

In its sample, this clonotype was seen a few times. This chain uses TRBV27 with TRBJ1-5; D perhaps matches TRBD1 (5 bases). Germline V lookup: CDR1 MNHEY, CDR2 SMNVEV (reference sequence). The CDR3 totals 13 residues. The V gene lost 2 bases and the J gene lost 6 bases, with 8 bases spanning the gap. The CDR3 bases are TGTGCCAGCAGTTTAGGTCAGGGTCAGCCCCAGCATTTT. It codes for CASSLGQGQPQHF.

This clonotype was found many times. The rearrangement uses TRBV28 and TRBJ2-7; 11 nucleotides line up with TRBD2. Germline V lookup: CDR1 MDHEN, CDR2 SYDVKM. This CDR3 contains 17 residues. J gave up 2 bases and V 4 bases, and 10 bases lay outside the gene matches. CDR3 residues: CASSSIMSSGRPYEQYF. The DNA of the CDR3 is TGTGCCAGCAGTTCCATTATGTCTAGCGGGAGGCCCTACGAGCAGTACTTC.

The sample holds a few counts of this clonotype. The chain's CDR3 is CASSRPGNWGYEQYF. CDR3 DNA sequence: TGTGCCAGCAGTAGGCCAGGGAATTGGGGTTACGAGCAGTACTTC. The V gene is TRBV28, the J gene TRBJ2-7; D possibly corresponds to TRBD1 (5 bases). This CDR3 comprises 15 residues. CDR1 MDHEN and CDR2 SYDVKM come from the germline V gene. V lost 5 bases to trimming and J lost 4 bases, with 18 bases between them.